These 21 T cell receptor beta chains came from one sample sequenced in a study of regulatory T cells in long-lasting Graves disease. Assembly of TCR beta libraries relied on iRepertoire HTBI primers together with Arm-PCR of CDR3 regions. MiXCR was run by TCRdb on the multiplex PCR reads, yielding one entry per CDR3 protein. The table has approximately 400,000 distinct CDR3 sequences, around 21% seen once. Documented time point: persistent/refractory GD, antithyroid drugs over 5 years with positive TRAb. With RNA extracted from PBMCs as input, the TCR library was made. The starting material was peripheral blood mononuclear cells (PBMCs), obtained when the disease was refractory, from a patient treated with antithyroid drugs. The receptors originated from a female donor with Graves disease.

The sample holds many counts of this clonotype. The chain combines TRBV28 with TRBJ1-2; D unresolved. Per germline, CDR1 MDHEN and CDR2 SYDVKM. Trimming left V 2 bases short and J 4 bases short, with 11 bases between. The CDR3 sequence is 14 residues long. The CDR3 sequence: CASSLSPTRYGYTF. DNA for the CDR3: TGTGCCAGCAGTTTAAGTCCCACGCGCTATGGCTACACCTTC.

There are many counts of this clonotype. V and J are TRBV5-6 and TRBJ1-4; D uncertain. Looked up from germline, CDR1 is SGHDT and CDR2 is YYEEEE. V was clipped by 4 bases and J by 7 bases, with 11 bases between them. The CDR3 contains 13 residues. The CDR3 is CASSARGVEKLFF. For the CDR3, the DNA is TGTGCCAGCAGCGCCCGGGGAGTTGAAAAACTGTTTTTT.

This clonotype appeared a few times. In nucleotides, the CDR3 is TGTGCCAGCAGTAAACAGGGATTTTCTGGAAACACCATATATTTT. Protein: CASSKQGFSGNTIYF. The chain links TRBV9 to TRBJ1-3, with D perhaps matching TRBD1 (6 bases). V shed 5 bases and J shed 1 base, with 13 bases lying between them. The CDR3 has 15 residues. The V gene's germline CDR1 is SGDLS and CDR2 YYNGEE.

CDR3 coding DNA: TGTGCCAGCCGCCCCGGACTAGGGACAGCAAATCAGCCCCAGCATTTT. Its translation: CASRPGLGTANQPQHF. The rearrangement joins TRBV6-1 to TRBJ1-5; 7 bases agree with TRBD1. The trim removed 8 bases at V and 4 bases at J, leaving 14 bases unmatched. CDR3 length: 16 residues. Germline values: CDR1 MNHNS, CDR2 SASEGT.

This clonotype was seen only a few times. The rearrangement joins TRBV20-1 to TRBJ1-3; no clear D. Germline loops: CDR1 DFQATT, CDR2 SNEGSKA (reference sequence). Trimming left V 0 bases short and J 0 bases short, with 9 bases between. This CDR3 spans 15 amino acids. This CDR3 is CSARDLRFSGNTIYF. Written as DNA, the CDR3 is TGCAGTGCTAGAGATCTACGGTTCTCTGGAAACACCATATATTTT.

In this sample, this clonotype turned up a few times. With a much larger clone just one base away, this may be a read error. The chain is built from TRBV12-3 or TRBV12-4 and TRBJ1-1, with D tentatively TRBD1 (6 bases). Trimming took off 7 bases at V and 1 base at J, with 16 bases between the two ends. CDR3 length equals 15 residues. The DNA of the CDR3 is TGTGCCAGCACGGTGGCAGGGGCCCGGAACACTGAAGCTTTCTTT. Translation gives CASTVAGARNTEAFF.

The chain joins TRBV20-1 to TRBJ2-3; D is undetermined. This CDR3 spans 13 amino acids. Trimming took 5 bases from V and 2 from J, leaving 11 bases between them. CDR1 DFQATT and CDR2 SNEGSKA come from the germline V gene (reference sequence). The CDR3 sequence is CSAPRPFTDTQYF. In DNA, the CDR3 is TGCAGTGCTCCTCGTCCATTCACAGATACGCAGTATTTT.

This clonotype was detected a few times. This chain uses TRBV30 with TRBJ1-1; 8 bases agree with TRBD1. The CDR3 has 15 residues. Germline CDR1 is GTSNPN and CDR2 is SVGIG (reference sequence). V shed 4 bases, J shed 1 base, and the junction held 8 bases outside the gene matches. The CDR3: CAWTRQGLGNTEAFF. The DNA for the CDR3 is TGTGCCTGGACCCGACAGGGGTTAGGGAACACTGAAGCTTTCTTT.

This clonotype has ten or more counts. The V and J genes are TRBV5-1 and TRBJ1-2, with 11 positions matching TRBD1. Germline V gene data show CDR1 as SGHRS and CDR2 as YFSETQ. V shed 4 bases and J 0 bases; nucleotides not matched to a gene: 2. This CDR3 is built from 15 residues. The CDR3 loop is CASSLGQGANYGYTF. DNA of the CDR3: TGCGCCAGCAGCCTGGGACAGGGGGCTAACTATGGCTACACCTTC.

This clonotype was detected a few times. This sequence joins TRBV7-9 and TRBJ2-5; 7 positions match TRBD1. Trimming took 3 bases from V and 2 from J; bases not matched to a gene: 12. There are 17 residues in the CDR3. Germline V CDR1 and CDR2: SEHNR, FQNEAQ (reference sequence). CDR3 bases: TGTGCCAGCAGCTTTAGGCCGACAGGGATCGCTCAAGAGACCCAGTACTTC. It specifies CASSFRPTGIAQETQYF. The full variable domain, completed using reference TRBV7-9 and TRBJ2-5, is DTGVSQNPRHKITKRGQNVTFRCDPISEHNRLYWYRQTLGQGPEFLTYFQNEAQLEKSRLLSDRFSAERPKGSFSTLEIQRTEQGDSAMYLCASSFRPTGIAQETQYFGPGTRLLVL.

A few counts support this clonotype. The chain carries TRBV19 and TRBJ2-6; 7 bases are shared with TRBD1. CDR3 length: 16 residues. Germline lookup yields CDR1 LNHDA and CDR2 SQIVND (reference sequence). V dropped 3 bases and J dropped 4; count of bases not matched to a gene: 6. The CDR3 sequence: CASSIGTGVGANVLTF. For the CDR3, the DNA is TGTGCCAGTAGTATCGGAACAGGGGTAGGGGCCAACGTCCTGACTTTC.

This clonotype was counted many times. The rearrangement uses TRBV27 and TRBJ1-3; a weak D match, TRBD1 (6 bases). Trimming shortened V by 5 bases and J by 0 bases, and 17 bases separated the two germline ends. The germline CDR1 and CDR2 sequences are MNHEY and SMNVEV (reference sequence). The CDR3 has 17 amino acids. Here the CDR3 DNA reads TGTGCCAGCAGTCCCATTACAGGGCTGAACTCTGGAAACACCATATATTTT. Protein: CASSPITGLNSGNTIYF.

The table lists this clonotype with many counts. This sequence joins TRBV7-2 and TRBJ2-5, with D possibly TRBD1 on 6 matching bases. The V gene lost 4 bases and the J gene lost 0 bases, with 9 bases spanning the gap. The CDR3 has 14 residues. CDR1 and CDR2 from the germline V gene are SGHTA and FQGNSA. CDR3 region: CASSSWTDQETQYF. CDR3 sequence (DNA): TGTGCCAGCAGCTCGTGGACAGACCAAGAGACCCAGTACTTC.

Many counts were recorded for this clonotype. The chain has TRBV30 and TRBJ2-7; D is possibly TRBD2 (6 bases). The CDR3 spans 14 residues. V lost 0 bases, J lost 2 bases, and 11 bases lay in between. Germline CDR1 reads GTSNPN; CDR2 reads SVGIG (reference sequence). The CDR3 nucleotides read TGTGCCTGGAGTGTACGCGGGGCCACCTACGAGCAGTACTTC. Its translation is CAWSVRGATYEQYF.

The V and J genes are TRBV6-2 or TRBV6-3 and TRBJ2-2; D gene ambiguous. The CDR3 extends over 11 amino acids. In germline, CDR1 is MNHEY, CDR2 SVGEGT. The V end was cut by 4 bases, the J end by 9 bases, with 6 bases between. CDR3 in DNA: TGTGCCAGCAGTTGGTTGCGGGAGCTGTTTTTT. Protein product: CASSWLRELFF.

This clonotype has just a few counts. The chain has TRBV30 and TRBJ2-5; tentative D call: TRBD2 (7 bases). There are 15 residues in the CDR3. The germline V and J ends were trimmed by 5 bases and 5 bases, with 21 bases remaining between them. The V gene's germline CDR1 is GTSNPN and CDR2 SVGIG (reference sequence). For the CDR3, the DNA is TGTGCCTGGGATAGGGGGGGAGGGATGGGGGAGACCCAGTACTTC. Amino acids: CAWDRGGGMGETQYF.

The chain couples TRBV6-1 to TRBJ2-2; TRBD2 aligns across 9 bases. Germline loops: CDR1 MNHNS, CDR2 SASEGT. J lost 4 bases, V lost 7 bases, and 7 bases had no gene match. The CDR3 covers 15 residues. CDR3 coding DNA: TGTGCCAGCACCCCGACTAGCGGCCGCACCGGGGAGCTGTTTTTT. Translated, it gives CASTPTSGRTGELFF.

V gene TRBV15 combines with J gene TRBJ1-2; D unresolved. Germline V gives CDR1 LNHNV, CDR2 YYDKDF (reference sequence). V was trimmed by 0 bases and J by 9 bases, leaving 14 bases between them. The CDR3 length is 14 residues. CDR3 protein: CATSRDRGGSSYTF. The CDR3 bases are TGTGCCACCAGCAGAGATCGCGGCGGGAGTAGCTACACCTTC.

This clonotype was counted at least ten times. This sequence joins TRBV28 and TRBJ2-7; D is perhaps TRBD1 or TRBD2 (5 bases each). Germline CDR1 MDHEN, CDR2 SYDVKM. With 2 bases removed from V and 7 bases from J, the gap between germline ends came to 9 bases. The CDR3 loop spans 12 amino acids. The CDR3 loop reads CASSLLGREQYF. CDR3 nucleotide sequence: TGTGCCAGCAGTTTACTGGGACGGGAGCAGTACTTC.

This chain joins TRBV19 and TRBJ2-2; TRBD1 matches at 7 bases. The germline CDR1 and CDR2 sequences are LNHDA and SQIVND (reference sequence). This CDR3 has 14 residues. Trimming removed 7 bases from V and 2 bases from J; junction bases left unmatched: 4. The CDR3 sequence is CASKGTENTGELFF. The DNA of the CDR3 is TGTGCCAGTAAAGGGACAGAAAACACCGGGGAGCTGTTTTTT.

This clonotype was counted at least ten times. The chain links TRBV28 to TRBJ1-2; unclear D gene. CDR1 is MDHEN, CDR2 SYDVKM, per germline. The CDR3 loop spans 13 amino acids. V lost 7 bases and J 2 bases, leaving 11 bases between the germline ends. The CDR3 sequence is CASKDSNNYGYTF. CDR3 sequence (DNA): TGTGCCAGCAAAGACTCAAACAACTATGGCTACACCTTC.